This T cell receptor (beta chain) was sequenced in a study of cytomegalovirus exposure and HLA in healthy donors. Study-level results: Presence/absence results assume similar sequencing depth per donor, which may not hold. Reports described diagnosis of cytomegalovirus status by the classifier as highly specific and sensitive. A later analysis reportedly found fewer N-insertions in an Asian-associated ancestry cluster than the approximately 670-donor mean.

On this clone: Its antigen is undetermined.

Germline CDR1 WSHSY, CDR2 SAAADI. The trim removed 0 bases at V and 4 bases at J, leaving 2 bases unmatched. The CDR3 runs to 16 residues. Primers: 60 Vbeta forward and 13 Jbeta reverse. Clones were sequenced by immunoSEQ multiplex PCR, and TCRdb holds only the in-frame ones, with some missing. Of 110,000 to 150,000 clones in the sample, 75% to 80% are singletons; the top ten hold 3.5% to 5%. Specimen: PBMCs. This chain links TRBV10-2 with TRBJ2-1; 11 bases are a match to TRBD2. This receptor was identified in a male donor in good health and CMV-seronegative. CDR3 DNA sequence: TGCGCCAGCAGTGAGTCGGGACTAGCGGCGTACAATGAGCAGTTCTTC. This gives the protein CASSESGLAAYNEQFF.